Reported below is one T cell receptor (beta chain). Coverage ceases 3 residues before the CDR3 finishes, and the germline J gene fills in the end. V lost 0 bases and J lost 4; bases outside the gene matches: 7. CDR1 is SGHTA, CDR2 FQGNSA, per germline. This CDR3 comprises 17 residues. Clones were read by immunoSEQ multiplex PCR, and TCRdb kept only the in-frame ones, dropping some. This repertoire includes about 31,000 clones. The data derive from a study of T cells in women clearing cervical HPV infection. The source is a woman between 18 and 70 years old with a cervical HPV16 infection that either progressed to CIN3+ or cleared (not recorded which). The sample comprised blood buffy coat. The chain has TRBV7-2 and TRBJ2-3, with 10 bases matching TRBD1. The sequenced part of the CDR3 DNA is TGTGCCAGCAGCTTAGCGGGACAGGGGAGAGGGGCAGATACG. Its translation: CASSLAGQGRGADT. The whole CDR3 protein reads CASSLAGQGRGADTQYF.